A single sample is the source of the 20 T cell receptor beta chains below, sequenced in a study of beta chain features in type 1 diabetes. TCRB transcripts that were expressed got sequenced, as all of the isolated RNA had been reverse transcribed. Using immunoSEQ multiplex PCR, the repertoire was profiled, and TCRdb retains in-frame clones only, with some absent. This sample carries some 220,000 clones, about a tenth of them seen once, and the ten largest clones take less than 1.5%. Sequenced: central memory CD4+ T cells from blood. The receptors shown here come from a man aged 18-30 years in good health.

Notes on this clone: The identical CDR3 is also encoded by other nucleotide sequences in the sample. The chain uses TRBV30 and TRBJ1-3; D is ambiguous. Trimming took 0 bases from V and 7 from J, leaving 10 bases between them. Germline-derived CDR1 and CDR2 are GTSNPN and SVGIG (reference sequence). The CDR3 length is 13 residues. The CDR3 region is CAWSVNGRNTIYF. Written as DNA, the CDR3 is TGTGCCTGGAGTGTAAACGGGAGGAACACCATATATTTT.

This clone occurred many times. Other DNA variants within this sample encode the same CDR3. This chain uses TRBV29-1 with TRBJ2-4; D could derive from TRBD1 or TRBD2 (5 bases each). The CDR3 loop spans 13 amino acids. In germline, CDR1 is SQVTM, CDR2 ANQGSEA. V lost 3 bases and J lost 0, with 6 bases in between. CDR3 residues: CSVEGEAKNIQYF. CDR3 DNA sequence: TGCAGCGTTGAGGGGGAAGCCAAAAACATTCAGTACTTC.

The chain recombines TRBV30 with TRBJ2-3; 12 nucleotides line up with TRBD2. CDR1 and CDR2 (germline): GTSNPN, SVGIG (reference sequence). Trimming cost V 2 bases and J 8 bases; bases outside gene matches: 2. The CDR3 consists of 13 residues. As DNA, the CDR3 is TGTGCCTGGAGTCCACTAGCGGGAGGTACGCAGTATTTT. Amino acid sequence: CAWSPLAGGTQYF. The variable domain in full, with the rest retrieved from reference TRBV30 and TRBJ2-3, is SQTIHQWPATLVQPVGSPLSLECTVEGTSNPNLYWYRQAAGRGLQLLFYSVGIGQISSEVPQNLSASRPQDRQFILSSKKLLLSDSGFYLCAWSPLAGGTQYFGPGTRLTVL.

This clone has just a few counts. The chain links TRBV19 to TRBJ2-2; the D gene is possibly TRBD1 (6 bases). The V and J ends lost 6 bases and 6 bases respectively, with 17 bases between them. The CDR3 is 15 residues long. CDR1 and CDR2 from the germline V gene are LNHDA and SQIVND (reference sequence). CDR3 coding DNA: TGTGCCAGTAGCCGACAGGTTCTCGGGGCCGGGGAGCTGTTTTTT. Translated: CASSRQVLGAGELFF.

This sequence joins TRBV5-6 and TRBJ2-7, with D possibly TRBD2 on 5 matching bases. CDR3 length equals 12 residues. Per germline, CDR1 SGHDT and CDR2 YYEEEE. V was trimmed by 5 bases and J by 5 bases, leaving 11 bases between them. The CDR3 protein is CASRLASHEQYF. CDR3 DNA sequence: TGTGCCAGCAGGTTAGCTAGCCACGAGCAGTACTTC.

V and J are TRBV2 and TRBJ1-1; the D is unclear. Germline V lookup: CDR1 SNHLY, CDR2 FYNNEI. The V end was cut by 6 bases, the J end by 10 bases, with 18 bases between. This CDR3 region has 13 residues. The CDR3 DNA sequence: TGTGCCAGCAGGTATACAGAATCCGGCTTAGCTTTCTTT. It translates to CASRYTESGLAFF.

This clone has at least ten counts. This chain connects TRBV7-2 to TRBJ2-1; 7 nucleotides agree with TRBD1. CDR3 length: 15 residues. CDR1 is SGHTA and CDR2 is FQGNSA in the germline V gene. The ends lost 3 bases at V and 6 bases at J; junction bases unmatched: 8. CDR3 nucleotides: TGTGCCAGCAGCTTGAGACAGGGTCAAGCCAATGAGCAGTTCTTC. Translation: CASSLRQGQANEQFF.

This clone turned up a few times. The junction does not match germline at one end; this may be a read error. Here the CDR3 reads CASSNSKRGPRGEQFF. CDR3 coding DNA: TGTGCCAGCAGTAACTCCAAGCGGGGACCTCGGGGTGAGCAGTTCTTC. This chain connects TRBV6-5 to TRBJ2-1, with 7 bases that match TRBD2. The CDR3 runs to 16 residues. In germline, CDR1 is MNHEY, CDR2 SVGAGI.

In its sample, this clone was seen once. The chain carries TRBV5-1 and TRBJ2-3; 15 nucleotides agree with TRBD2. The CDR3 consists of 16 residues. Germline lookup yields CDR1 SGHRS and CDR2 YFSETQ. With V trimmed by 4 bases and J by 5 bases, 5 bases remained unmatched. The CDR3 DNA sequence: TGCGCCAGCAGCGCGGGACTAGCGGGAGGTGGAGATACGCAGTATTTT. Protein: CASSAGLAGGGDTQYF.

This clone was seen many times. The rearrangement uses TRBV29-1 and TRBJ1-4; D is undetermined. The V and J ends lost 7 bases and 1 base respectively, with 10 bases between them. Looked up from germline, CDR1 is SQVTM and CDR2 is ANQGSEA. This CDR3 region has 13 residues. CDR3 sequence: CSARSLTNEKLFF. CDR3 DNA: TGCAGCGCTCGTAGTTTAACTAATGAAAAACTGTTTTTT.

This clone turned up a few times. The J gene is TRBJ2-3, the V gene TRBV7-3, with D possibly matching TRBD2 (6 bases). This CDR3 region has 15 residues. V was trimmed by 2 bases and J by 6 bases, leaving 15 bases between them. CDR1 and CDR2 from the germline V gene are SGHTA and FQGTGA. The CDR3 here is CASSLYREHLDTQYF. CDR3 nucleotide sequence: TGTGCCAGCAGCTTATACCGGGAGCACTTGGATACGCAGTATTTT.

This clone was recorded a few times. This sequence joins TRBV5-1 and TRBJ1-3; D uncertain. Trimming pared 4 bases from V and 0 bases from J, leaving 20 bases between. CDR1 and CDR2 (germline): SGHRS, YFSETQ. The CDR3 is 18 residues long. CDR3: CASSRRPGREDSGNTIYF. The CDR3 DNA is TGCGCCAGCAGCCGTCGCCCGGGGAGGGAAGACTCTGGAAACACCATATATTTT. Full variable domain (remainder filled in from reference TRBV5-1 and TRBJ1-3): KAGVTQTPRYLIKTRGQQVTLSCSPISGHRSVSWYQQTPGQGLQFLFEYFSETQRNKGNFPGRFSGRQFSNSRSEMNVSTLELGDSALYLCASSRRPGREDSGNTIYFGEGSWLTVV.

This clone occurred once. The genes are TRBV10-1 and TRBJ1-1; TRBD1 matches at 8 bases. This CDR3 is built from 15 residues. Germline lookup yields CDR1 WNHNN and CDR2 SYGVQD (reference sequence). J was trimmed by 1 base and V by 4 bases; bases with no gene match: 5. The CDR3 nucleotides are TGCGCCAGCAGTGTTCGGACAGGGCGGAACACTGAAGCTTTCTTT. It is translated as CASSVRTGRNTEAFF.

The chain couples TRBV14 to TRBJ1-4; D uncertain. Trimming left V 4 bases short and J 10 bases short, with 22 bases between. This CDR3 contains 16 residues. The germline CDR1 and CDR2 sequences are SGHDN and FVKESK. DNA for the CDR3: TGTGCCAGCAGCCCACTAGCAACTGGCTCCTGGGGAAAACTGTTTTTT. Amino acids: CASSPLATGSWGKLFF.

This chain connects TRBV19 to TRBJ2-1; tentatively, D is TRBD1 (6 bases). The CDR3 is made up of 14 amino acids. Trimming pared 5 bases from V and 4 bases from J, leaving 12 bases between. Germline CDR1 LNHDA, CDR2 SQIVND (reference sequence). CDR3 loop: CASSVQGGYNEQFF. CDR3 nucleotides: TGTGCCAGTAGTGTACAGGGCGGTTACAATGAGCAGTTCTTC. Drawing the rest from reference TRBV19 and TRBJ2-1, the complete variable domain is DGGITQSPKYLFRKEGQNVTLSCEQNLNHDAMYWYRQDPGQGLRLIYYSQIVNDFQKGDIAEGYSVSREKKESFPLTVTSAQKNPTAFYLCASSVQGGYNEQFFGPGTRLTVL.

The DNA of the CDR3 is TGCAGCGTTGTAAGGGACAGTAATGAAAAACTGTTTTTT. Translated, it gives CSVVRDSNEKLFF. J is TRBJ1-4 and V is TRBV29-1; TRBD1 matches at 7 bases. J gave up 4 bases and V 4 bases, and 3 bases lay outside the gene matches. The CDR3 is 13 residues long. In germline, CDR1 is SQVTM, CDR2 ANQGSEA.

This clone was detected a few times. The chain couples TRBV5-1 to TRBJ2-1; 8 bases agree with TRBD2. V shed 5 bases, J shed 7 bases, and the junction held 8 bases outside the gene matches. The CDR3 has 14 residues. The germline gives CDR1 SGHRS, CDR2 YFSETQ. The chain's CDR3 is CASSPTSEYNEQFF. Here the CDR3 DNA reads TGCGCCAGCAGTCCGACTAGCGAGTATAATGAGCAGTTCTTC.

The chain combines TRBV25-1 with TRBJ2-7; D perhaps matches TRBD1 (5 bases). Germline CDR1 and CDR2: MGHDK and SYGVNS. V dropped 5 bases and J dropped 2 bases, with 10 bases sitting between them. This CDR3 has 13 residues. CDR3 sequence reads: CASSLTGTYEQYF. For the CDR3, the DNA is TGTGCCAGCAGTCTAACAGGAACCTACGAGCAGTACTTC.

The rearrangement uses TRBV7-2 and TRBJ2-3; unclear D gene. Germline V gene lookup returns CDR1 SGHTA and CDR2 FQGNSA. The CDR3 extends over 13 amino acids. With 4 bases removed from V and 8 bases from J, the gap between germline ends came to 13 bases. The CDR3 coding sequence is TGTGCCAGCAGCTATTCGATGGGTGCTACGCAGTATTTT. Protein product: CASSYSMGATQYF.

This clone was seen just once. The chain combines TRBV2 with TRBJ2-7; D could derive from TRBD1 or TRBD2 (5 bases each). Germline CDR1 is SNHLY and CDR2 is FYNNEI. CDR3 length: 16 amino acids. The ends were cut back, 2 bases at V and 4 bases at J, with 18 bases in the middle. CDR3: CASSERQGRTIYEQYF. Written as DNA, the CDR3 is TGTGCCAGCAGTGAACGGCAGGGACGGACCATTTACGAGCAGTACTTC.